This entry lists 7 T cell receptor beta chains sequenced from one sample in a study. TCRdb used MiXCR to reprocess the RT-PCR reads, holding one entry per CDR3 protein. The sample records 650,000 to 800,000 distinct CDR3 sequences, 11% to 15% being singletons. The sequencing sample was made of memory CD4+ T cells from blood. These receptor sequences come from a female donor in good health, serving as a healthy control.

This clonotype was observed a few times. This chain uses TRBV19 with TRBJ1-2, with 9 bases aligning to TRBD1. The CDR3 extends over 14 amino acids. CDR1 is LNHDA, CDR2 SQIVND, per germline (reference sequence). V lost 6 bases and J lost 5; bases outside the gene matches: 7. DNA of the CDR3: TGTGCCAGTAGCTCCTACGGGACAGGGTATGGCTACACCTTC. It encodes CASSSYGTGYGYTF.

CDR3 coding DNA: TGCAGCGTTGCTCGAGGGGCTGGGGCCAACGTCCTGACTTTC. Protein product: CSVARGAGANVLTF. The rearrangement uses TRBV29-1 and TRBJ2-6; TRBD1 or TRBD2 may be the D gene (5 bases each). V lost 4 bases, J lost 2 bases, and 9 bases lay in between. CDR1 and CDR2 (germline): SQVTM, ANQGSEA. This CDR3 is built from 14 residues.

The chain has TRBV27 and TRBJ1-2, with D possibly TRBD1 on 6 matching bases. V was trimmed by 0 bases and J by 5 bases, leaving 16 bases between them. The V gene's germline CDR1 is MNHEY and CDR2 SMNVEV (reference sequence). There are 16 residues in the CDR3. Written as DNA, the CDR3 is TGTGCCAGCAGTTTATCCGGACAGACCACCTTTTATGGCTACACCTTC. It yields the protein CASSLSGQTTFYGYTF.

This clonotype was recorded a few times. The V gene is TRBV20-1, the J gene TRBJ2-5; possibly TRBD1 for D (6 bases). Trimming left V 1 base short and J 0 bases short, with 9 bases between. From germline, CDR1 is DFQATT and CDR2 SNEGSKA (reference sequence). This CDR3 region has 14 residues. Here the CDR3 DNA reads TGCAGTGCTAGAGCCCGGGACAACCAAGAGACCCAGTACTTC. Translated: CSARARDNQETQYF.

J is TRBJ2-7 and V is TRBV4-3; D might be TRBD1 (5 bases). The CDR3 totals 11 residues. Germline-derived CDR1 and CDR2 are LGHNA and YSLEER. The V end was cut by 6 bases, the J end by 12 bases, with 15 bases between. The CDR3 loop reads CASRGGAKLYF. Here the CDR3 DNA reads TGCGCCAGCAGAGGTGGGGCCAAGCTGTACTTC.

This clonotype has only a few counts. The chain carries TRBV6-6 and TRBJ1-1; 9 positions agree with TRBD1. The CDR3 runs 18 residues. CDR1 is MNHNY, CDR2 SVGAGI, per germline (reference sequence). V was pared by 6 bases and J by 5 bases, with 19 bases of the junction left unmatched. This chain's CDR3 is CASRPYNRDRVGETEAFF. The CDR3 DNA reads as TGTGCCAGCAGACCCTATAACCGGGACAGGGTGGGCGAGACTGAAGCTTTCTTT.

This clonotype was seen a few times. The gene calls are TRBV5-1 and TRBJ2-4, with 13 bases fitting TRBD2. Losses at the gene ends were 3 bases for V and 6 bases for J; bases not matched to a gene: 9. CDR3 length: 17 amino acids. Germline V gene sequence: CDR1 SGHRS, CDR2 YFSETQ. This chain's CDR3 is CASSSRLAGGSLNIQYF. Here the CDR3 DNA reads TGCGCCAGCAGCTCACGACTAGCGGGAGGTTCCTTAAACATTCAGTACTTC.